The rows below give T cell receptor beta chains drawn from one sample of a study of blood T cell repertoires in COVID-19. Clones were sequenced by immunoSEQ multiplex PCR, and TCRdb holds only the in-frame ones, with some missing. The profile covers about 220,000 clones, with around four fifths appearing a single time and about 5% taken by the ten largest. The specimen was peripheral blood. The receptors stem from a woman between 70 and 85 years old with COVID-19, enrolled during active disease. Each CDR3 is given with its conserved first and last residue. D genes are given only for firm matches.

J gene | V gene | D gene | CDR3 DNA | CDR3 protein
TRBJ2-2 | TRBV9 | NA | TGTGCCAGCAGTGGAGGCAGGGGGGACACCGGGGAGCTGTTTTTT | CASSGGRGDTGELFF
TRBJ2-3 | TRBV28 | NA | TGTGCCAGCAGTTTATCGGCCAGGGGCACAGATACGCAGTATTTT | CASSLSARGTDTQYF
TRBJ2-7 | TRBV28 | TRBD2 | TGTGCCAGCAGTTTATTAGCGGGAGGTCCCTACGAGCAGTACTTC | CASSLLAGGPYEQYF
TRBJ1-1 | TRBV6-5 | TRBD1 | TGTGCCAGCAGTCTTCGACAGGGTTGGGACACTGAAGCTTTCTTT | CASSLRQGWDTEAFF
TRBJ2-1 | TRBV5-1 | TRBD2 | TGCGCCAGCAGCTTGGCCGCTAGCGGGAGGGCCAATGAGCAGTTCTTC | CASSLAASGRANEQFF
TRBJ1-4 | TRBV5-1 | TRBD1 | TGCGCCAGCAGCTCGGACAGGCCTCCTAATGAAAAACTGTTTTTT | CASSSDRPPNEKLFF
TRBJ1-5 | TRBV2 | TRBD1 | TGTGCCAGCAGTAACAGGGGAAGTCAGCCCCAGCATTTT | CASSNRGSQPQHF
TRBJ1-6 | TRBV3-1/TRBV3-2 | NA | TGTGCCAGCAGCCACTCGAGCTCCTATAATTCACCCCTCCACTTT | CASSHSSSYNSPLHF
TRBJ1-2 | TRBV28 | TRBD1 | TGTGCCAGCAGTTTAGGGGACAGGGATGGCTACACCTTC | CASSLGDRDGYTF
TRBJ1-1 | TRBV7-9 | TRBD1 | TGTGCCAGCAGTCCCCCCAGGGGGAAGTCTGAAGCTTTCTTT | CASSPPRGKSEAFF